The subject of this entry is one T cell receptor (beta chain). Its target is not known. This entry belongs to a study of T cell responses to AZD1222 COVID-19 vaccine. The CDR3 extends over 16 amino acids. V lost 5 bases to trimming and J lost 6 bases; unmatched junction nucleotides: 12. CDR1 is SGHVS and CDR2 is FNYEAQ in the germline V gene. Study conclusions and caveats: Only a handful of AZD1222 recipients, several in all, had baseline seropositivity. None of the repertoires were sampled until the peak T cell response had passed. Within unmutated variant regions lay the reported targets of nearly half of spike-specific TCRs. CD4 TCRs covered the whole spike, strongest at regions 160-218 and 743-854.

Clones were sequenced by immunoSEQ multiplex PCR, and TCRdb holds only the in-frame ones, with some missing. Among 94,000 or so clones listed, 80% to 90% were seen once. The material sequenced was peripheral blood, taken on day 0 of AZD1222 vaccination. The receptor's source is an adult in good health. V is TRBV7-6 and J is TRBJ2-1, with 8 bases identical to TRBD2. As DNA, the CDR3 is TGTGCCAGCAGCCCAACGGGGGGGTTCAGCATCAATGAGCAGTTCTTC. This codes for CASSPTGGFSINEQFF.